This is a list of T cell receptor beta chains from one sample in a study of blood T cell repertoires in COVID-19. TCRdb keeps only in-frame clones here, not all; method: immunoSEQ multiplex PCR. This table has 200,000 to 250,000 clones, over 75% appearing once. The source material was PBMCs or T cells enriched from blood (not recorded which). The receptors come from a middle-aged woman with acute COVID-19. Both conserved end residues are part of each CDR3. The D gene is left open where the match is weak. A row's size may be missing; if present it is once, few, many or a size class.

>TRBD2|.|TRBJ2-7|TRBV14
TGTGCCAGCAGCCAAGCACTAGCGTTTGCCTACGAGCAGTACTTC
CASSQALAFAYEQYF
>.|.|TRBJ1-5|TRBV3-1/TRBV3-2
TGTGCCAGCAGCCCTAGCGGAGGGGCCTTCAATCAGCCCCAGCATTTT
CASSPSGGAFNQPQHF
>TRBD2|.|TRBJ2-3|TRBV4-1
TGCGCCAGCAGCCAATTTACGGGGGGATCGGCAGATACGCAGTATTTT
CASSQFTGGSADTQYF
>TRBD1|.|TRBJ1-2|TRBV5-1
TGCGCCAGCAGCTTCCGACAGGGGGCAACCTATGGCTACACCTTC
CASSFRQGATYGYTF
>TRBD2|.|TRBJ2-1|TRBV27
TGTGCCAGCATAGCGGGAACCCGAAACAATGAGCAGTTCTTC
CASIAGTRNNEQFF
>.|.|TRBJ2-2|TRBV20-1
TGCAGTGCTAGTCTCCCGGTGACCGGGGAGCTGTTTTTT
CSASLPVTGELFF
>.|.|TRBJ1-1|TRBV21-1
TGTGCCAGCAGCTACCGGGACTGCTATATGAACACTGAAGCTTTCTTT
CASSYRDCYMNTEAFF
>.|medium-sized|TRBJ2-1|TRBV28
TGTGCCAGCAGACCCATAGCAGTCTCCTACAATGAGCAGTTCTTC
CASRPIAVSYNEQFF
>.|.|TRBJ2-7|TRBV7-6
TGTGCCAGCAGCGCAGGCGGGACTGCGACCTACGAGCAGTACTTC
CASSAGGTATYEQYF
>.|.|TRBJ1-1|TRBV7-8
TGTGCCAGCAGCTTAGCCCGGAAAGACAGGCCTTTCTTT
CASSLARKDRPFF
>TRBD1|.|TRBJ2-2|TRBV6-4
TGTGCCAGCAGTGACTCTATAGGGGGCAGCGGGGAGCTGTTTTTT
CASSDSIGGSGELFF
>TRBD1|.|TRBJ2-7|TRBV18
TGTGCCAGCCGTGGACGGGACAGGGAGTACGAGCAGTACTTC
CASRGRDREYEQYF
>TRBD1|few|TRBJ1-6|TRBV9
TGTGCCAGCAGCGTAGAGGGACAGGGGCCCCTCCACTTT
CASSVEGQGPLHF
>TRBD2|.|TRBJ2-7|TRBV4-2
TGTGCCAGCAGCCGGGGGGGAGAGGCCTACGAGCAGTACTTC
CASSRGGEAYEQYF
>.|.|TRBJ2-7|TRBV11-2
TGTGCCAGCAGCTTTTATACAGGGCCCTCCTACGAGCAGTACTTC
CASSFYTGPSYEQYF
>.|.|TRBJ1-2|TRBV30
TGTGCCTGGAGTGCCACGACAGCTAACTATGGCTACACCTTC
CAWSATTANYGYTF
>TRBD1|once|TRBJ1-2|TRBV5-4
TGTGCCAGCAGCTTGGCTGGACAGGGGAGCGGCTACACCTTC
CASSLAGQGSGYTF
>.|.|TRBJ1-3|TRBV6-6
TGTGCCAGCAGTTACTCATCGGACGGTCCCGGGGATTTT
CASSYSSDGPGDF
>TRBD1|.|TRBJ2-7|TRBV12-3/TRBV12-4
TGTGCCAGCAGGAGACAGGGCTACGAGCAGTACTTC
CASRRQGYEQYF
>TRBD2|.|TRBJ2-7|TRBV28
TGTGCCAGCAGACCCACCTCGGGGCTAGCGGGGGGCTACGAGCAGTACTTC
CASRPTSGLAGGYEQYF
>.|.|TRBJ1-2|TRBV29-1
TGCAGCGTTGAAGAAGGACAGTGGTATGGCTACACCTTC
CSVEEGQWYGYTF
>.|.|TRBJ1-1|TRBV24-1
TGTGCCACGCGGGAAGCAGGGCAGAACACTGAAGCTTTCTTT
CATREAGQNTEAFF
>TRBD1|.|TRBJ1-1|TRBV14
TGTGCCAGCAGCCTCACGACAGGGGGCACTGAAGCTTTCTTT
CASSLTTGGTEAFF
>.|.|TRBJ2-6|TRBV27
TGTGCCAGCAGTTTTGTCCCACAGCCTCGGGGGGCCAACGTCCTGACTTTC
CASSFVPQPRGANVLTF
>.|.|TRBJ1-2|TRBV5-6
TGTGCCAGCAGCTTGGTATTATCAGCCTCGGGCTATGGCTACACCTTC
CASSLVLSASGYGYTF
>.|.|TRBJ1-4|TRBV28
TGTGCCAGCAGTCCCCGGACTTACCGGTTAACTAATGAAAAACTGTTTTTT
CASSPRTYRLTNEKLFF
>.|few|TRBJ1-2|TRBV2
TGTGCCAGCAGTTACGACATCGACTATGGCTACACCTTC
CASSYDIDYGYTF
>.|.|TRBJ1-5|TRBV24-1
TGTGCCACCAGTGGCGTGTCGGGGGGCAATCAGCCCCAGCATTTT
CATSGVSGGNQPQHF
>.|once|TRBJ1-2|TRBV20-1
TGCAGTGCTAGAGCCGACAAGGTGACCACCTTC
CSARADKVTTF
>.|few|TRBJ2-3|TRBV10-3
TGTGCCATCAAGGGACTTAGCGCGACAGATACGCAGTATTTT
CAIKGLSATDTQYF